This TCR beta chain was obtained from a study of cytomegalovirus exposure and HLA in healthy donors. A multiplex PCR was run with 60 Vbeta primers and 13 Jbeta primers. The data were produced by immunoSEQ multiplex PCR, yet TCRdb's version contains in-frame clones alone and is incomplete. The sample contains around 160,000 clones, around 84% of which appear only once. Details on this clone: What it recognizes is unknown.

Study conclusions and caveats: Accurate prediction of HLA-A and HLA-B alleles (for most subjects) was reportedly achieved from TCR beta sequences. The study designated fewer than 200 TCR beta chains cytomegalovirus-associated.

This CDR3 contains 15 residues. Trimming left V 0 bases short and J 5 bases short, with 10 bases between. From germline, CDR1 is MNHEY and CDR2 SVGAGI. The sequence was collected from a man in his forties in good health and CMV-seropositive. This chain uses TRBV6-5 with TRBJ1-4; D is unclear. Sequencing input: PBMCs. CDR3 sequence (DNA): TGTGCCAGCAGTTACTCGGGAGTAAAGAATGAAAAACTGTTTTTT. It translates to CASSYSGVKNEKLFF.